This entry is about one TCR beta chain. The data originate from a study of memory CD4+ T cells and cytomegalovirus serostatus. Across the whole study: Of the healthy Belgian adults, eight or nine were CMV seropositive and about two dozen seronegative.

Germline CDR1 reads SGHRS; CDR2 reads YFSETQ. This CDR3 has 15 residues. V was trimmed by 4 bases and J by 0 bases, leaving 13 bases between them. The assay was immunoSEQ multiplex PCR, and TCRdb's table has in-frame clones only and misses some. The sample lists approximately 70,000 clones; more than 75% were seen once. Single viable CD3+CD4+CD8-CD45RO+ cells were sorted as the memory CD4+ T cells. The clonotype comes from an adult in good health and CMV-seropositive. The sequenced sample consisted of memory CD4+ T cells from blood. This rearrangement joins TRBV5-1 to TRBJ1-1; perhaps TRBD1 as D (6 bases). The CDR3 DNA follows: TGCGCCAGCAGCCCTGGGGACACGGTGAACACTGAAGCTTTCTTT. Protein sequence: CASSPGDTVNTEAFF.